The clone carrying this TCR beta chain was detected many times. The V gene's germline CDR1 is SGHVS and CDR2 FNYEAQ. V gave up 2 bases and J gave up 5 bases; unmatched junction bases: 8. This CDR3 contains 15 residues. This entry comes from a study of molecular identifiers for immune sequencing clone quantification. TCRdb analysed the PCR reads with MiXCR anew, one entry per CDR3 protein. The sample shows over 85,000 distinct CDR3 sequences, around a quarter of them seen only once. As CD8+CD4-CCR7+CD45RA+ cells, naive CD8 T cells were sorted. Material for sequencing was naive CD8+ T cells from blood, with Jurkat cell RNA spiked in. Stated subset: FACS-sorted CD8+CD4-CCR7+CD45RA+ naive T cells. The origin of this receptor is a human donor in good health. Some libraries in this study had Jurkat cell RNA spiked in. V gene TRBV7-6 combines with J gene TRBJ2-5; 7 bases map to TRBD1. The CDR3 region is CASSLWDSGGETQYF. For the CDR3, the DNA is TGTGCCAGCAGCTTATGGGACAGTGGGGGTGAGACCCAGTACTTC.